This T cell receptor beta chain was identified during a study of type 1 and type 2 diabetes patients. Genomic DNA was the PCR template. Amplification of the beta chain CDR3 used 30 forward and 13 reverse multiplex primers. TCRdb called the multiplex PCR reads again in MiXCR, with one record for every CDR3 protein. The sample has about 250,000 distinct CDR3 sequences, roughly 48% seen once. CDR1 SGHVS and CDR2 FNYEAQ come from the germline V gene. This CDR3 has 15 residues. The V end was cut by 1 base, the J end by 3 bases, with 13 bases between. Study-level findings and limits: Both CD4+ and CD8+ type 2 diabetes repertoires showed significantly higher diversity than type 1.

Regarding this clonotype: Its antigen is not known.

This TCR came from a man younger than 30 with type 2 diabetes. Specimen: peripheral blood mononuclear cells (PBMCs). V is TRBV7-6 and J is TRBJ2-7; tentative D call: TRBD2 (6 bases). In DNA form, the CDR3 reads TGTGCCAGCAGCTTAGAGGTAGCGGCGGGCTACGAGCAGTACTTC. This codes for CASSLEVAAGYEQYF.